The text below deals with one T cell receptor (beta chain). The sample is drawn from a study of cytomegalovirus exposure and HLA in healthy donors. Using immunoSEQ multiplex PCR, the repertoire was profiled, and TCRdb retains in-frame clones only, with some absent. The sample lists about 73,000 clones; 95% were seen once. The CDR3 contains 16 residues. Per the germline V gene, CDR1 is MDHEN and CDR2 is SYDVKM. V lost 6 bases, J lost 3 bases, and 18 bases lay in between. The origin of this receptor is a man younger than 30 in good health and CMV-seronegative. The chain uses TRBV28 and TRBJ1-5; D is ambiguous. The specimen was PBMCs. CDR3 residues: CASSPPQAGINQPQHF. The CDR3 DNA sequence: TGTGCCAGCAGCCCCCCTCAAGCAGGCATCAATCAGCCCCAGCATTTT.